This paragraph covers one TCR beta chain sequence. Its specificity is unknown. This entry is derived from a study of lymphopenia after photon versus proton radiotherapy. Assay used: immunoSEQ multiplex PCR; TCRdb lists only in-frame clones, some missing. The sample holds fewer than 35,000 clones, roughly 88% seen once. Whole-study results and caveats: In patients who died, overall survival fell as post-nadir TCR diversity dropped more.

V was clipped by 1 base and J by 5 bases, with 6 bases between them. This CDR3 region has 12 residues. Per the germline V gene, CDR1 is MDHEN and CDR2 is SYDVKM. The source is a woman aged 45 to 65 with pancreatic cancer. J is TRBJ2-7 and V is TRBV28, with D unclear. Source: peripheral blood, taken from a patient treated with photon-based radiotherapy. In DNA, the CDR3 is TGTGCCAGCAGTTTATTTAGGAACGAGCAGTACTTC. Translated, it gives CASSLFRNEQYF.